The 14 T cell receptor beta chains below were found in one sample sequenced in a study of T cell responses to AZD1222 COVID-19 vaccine. Clones were sequenced by immunoSEQ multiplex PCR, and TCRdb holds only the in-frame ones, with some missing. There are 100,000 to 120,000 clones in the sample; about 90% occur only once, and 7.5% to 9% lies in the top ten. The specimen was peripheral blood, collected on day 0 of AZD1222 vaccination. Receptor source: an adult in good health.

The chain recombines TRBV4-1 with TRBJ1-4; the match to TRBD1 covers 10 bases. Germline CDR1 MGHRA, CDR2 YSYEKL. The CDR3 runs to 18 residues. V lost 4 bases to trimming and J lost 1 base; unmatched junction nucleotides: 9. The CDR3 here is CASSRNKGDRGTNEKLFF. The CDR3 DNA follows: TGCGCCAGCAGCCGAAACAAGGGGGACAGGGGAACTAATGAAAAACTGTTTTTT.

J is TRBJ1-1 and V is TRBV27, with D perhaps TRBD1 (6 bases). Trimming pared 2 bases from V and 6 bases from J, leaving 10 bases between. This CDR3 has 13 amino acids. CDR1 and CDR2 from the germline V gene are MNHEY and SMNVEV (reference sequence). The DNA for the CDR3 is TGTGCCAGCAGTTTAGTGGGGGGCCCTGAAGCTTTCTTT. The encoded protein is CASSLVGGPEAFF.

The chain carries TRBV7-9 and TRBJ2-6; D is ambiguous. Germline loops: CDR1 SEHNR, CDR2 FQNEAQ (reference sequence). The V end was cut by 1 base, the J end by 2 bases, with 6 bases between. The CDR3 loop spans 15 amino acids. This CDR3 is CASSLGSPGANVLTF. The CDR3 nucleotides read TGTGCCAGCAGCTTAGGCTCCCCTGGGGCCAACGTCCTGACTTTC.

In DNA form, the CDR3 reads TGTGCCAGCAGCTTAGCGGACAAGTATGGCTACACCTTC. Protein sequence: CASSLADKYGYTF. This chain uses TRBV7-9 with TRBJ1-2, with D maybe TRBD1 (5 bases). V dropped 0 bases and J dropped 5 bases, with 7 bases sitting between them. This CDR3 is built from 13 residues. CDR1 and CDR2 from the germline V gene are SEHNR and FQNEAQ (reference sequence).

The chain couples TRBV6-1 to TRBJ1-1; TRBD1 is a possible D gene (6 bases). CDR3 length: 14 residues. Germline CDR1 and CDR2: MNHNS and SASEGT. Trimming left V 7 bases short and J 1 base short, with 13 bases between. The CDR3 DNA reads TGTGCCAGCAACCGACTGACAGGGAACACTGAAGCTTTCTTT. Its protein is CASNRLTGNTEAFF.

This chain uses TRBV7-9 with TRBJ1-1; D is ambiguous. The CDR3 spans 11 residues. Germline V gene data show CDR1 as SEHNR and CDR2 as FQNEAQ (reference sequence). Trimming removed 0 bases from V and 11 bases from J, with 7 bases in between. The CDR3 bases are TGTGCCAGCAGCTTAGCCCCACTGGCTTTCTTT. Translated: CASSLAPLAFF.

The genes are TRBV7-9 and TRBJ1-2; the D gene is possibly TRBD1 (5 bases). V dropped 4 bases and J dropped 0 bases, with 15 bases sitting between them. The CDR3 contains 16 residues. The germline gives CDR1 SEHNR, CDR2 FQNEAQ (reference sequence). CDR3 coding DNA: TGTGCCAGCAGCTCTACCGGGACGGGAGCTAACTATGGCTACACCTTC. Amino acids: CASSSTGTGANYGYTF.

The chain recombines TRBV2 with TRBJ2-2; D unclear. The ends were cut back, 8 bases at V and 0 bases at J, with 7 bases in the middle. Germline CDR1 SNHLY, CDR2 FYNNEI. The CDR3 contains 13 residues. As DNA, the CDR3 is TGTGCCAGCGGTAGGGCGAACACCGGGGAGCTGTTTTTT. This translates into CASGRANTGELFF.

The table lists this clone with a count of one. V and J are TRBV14 and TRBJ1-2, with D hard to call. CDR1 SGHDN and CDR2 FVKESK come from the germline V gene. The ends were cut back, 1 base at V and 5 bases at J, with 11 bases in the middle. The CDR3 is 14 amino acids. In DNA form, the CDR3 reads TGTGCCAGCAGCCAAGTGACGGCAGCTTATGGCTACACCTTC. It codes for CASSQVTAAYGYTF.

The chain links TRBV10-2 to TRBJ1-1; D perhaps matches TRBD1 (5 bases). Germline V lookup: CDR1 WSHSY, CDR2 SAAADI. V was shortened by 7 bases and J by 2 bases, with 17 bases between the two germline ends. The CDR3 has 15 amino acids. CDR3 DNA sequence: TGCGCCAGCACCGCCAAGGGGCAGGGAAACACTGAAGCTTTCTTT. Its translation: CASTAKGQGNTEAFF.

V usage is TRBV27 and J usage is TRBJ2-1, with a possible D match to TRBD1 (5 bases). Trimming took 6 bases from V and 9 from J, leaving 18 bases between them. The CDR3 has 14 amino acids. Germline CDR1 is MNHEY and CDR2 is SMNVEV (reference sequence). The CDR3 coding sequence is TGTGCCAGCAGAGGACATTCGTCGGTTGGTGAGCAGTTCTTC. It translates to CASRGHSSVGEQFF.

A remark on this clone: Other nucleotide sequences in the sample specify the same CDR3. This rearrangement joins TRBV6-5 to TRBJ1-2, with a tentative D call TRBD1 (6 bases). The CDR3 runs 13 residues. Germline V gives CDR1 MNHEY, CDR2 SVGAGI. The ends were cut back, 6 bases at V and 4 bases at J, with 12 bases in the middle. The CDR3 sequence is CASRPTGPYGYTF. The CDR3 bases are TGTGCCAGCAGACCTACAGGGCCCTATGGCTACACCTTC.

The rearrangement uses TRBV27 and TRBJ1-6, with 8 positions matching TRBD1. CDR1 and CDR2 from the germline V gene are MNHEY and SMNVEV (reference sequence). This CDR3 has 15 amino acids. After removal of 6 bases from V and 10 bases from J, the junction contained 11 bases not matched to a gene. Written as DNA, the CDR3 is TGTGCCAGCAGGAAAACGACAGGGGTTAGGTCACCCCTCCACTTT. It encodes CASRKTTGVRSPLHF.

The V call is TRBV19, the J call TRBJ2-7; possibly TRBD1 for D (6 bases). V was trimmed by 6 bases and J by 1 base, leaving 10 bases between them. Germline V gene sequence: CDR1 LNHDA, CDR2 SQIVND (reference sequence). The CDR3 covers 13 residues. The CDR3 DNA is TGTGCCAGTAGCCGCAGGGGATCCTACGAGCAGTACTTC. The encoded protein is CASSRRGSYEQYF.